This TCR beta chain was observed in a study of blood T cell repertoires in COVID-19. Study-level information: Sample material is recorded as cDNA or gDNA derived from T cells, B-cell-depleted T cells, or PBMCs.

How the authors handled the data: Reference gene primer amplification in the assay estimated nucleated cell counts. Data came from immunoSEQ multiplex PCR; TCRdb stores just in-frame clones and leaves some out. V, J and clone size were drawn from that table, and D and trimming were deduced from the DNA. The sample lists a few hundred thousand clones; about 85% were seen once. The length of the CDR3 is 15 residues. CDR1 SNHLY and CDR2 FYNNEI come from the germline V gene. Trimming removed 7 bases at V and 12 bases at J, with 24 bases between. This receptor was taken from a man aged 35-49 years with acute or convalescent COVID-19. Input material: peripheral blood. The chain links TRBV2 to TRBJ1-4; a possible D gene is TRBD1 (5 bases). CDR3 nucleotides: TGTGCCAGCACGGACATCTCAGCGGGGGATGGGGAACTGTTTTTT. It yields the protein CASTDISAGDGELFF.